This entry is about one TCR beta chain. Its antigen is unknown. The data originate from a study of beta chain features in type 1 diabetes. Study conclusions and caveats: VDJ junctions from patients with type 1 diabetes contained fewer insertions and more deletions.

The CDR3 contains 14 residues. The ends lost 8 bases at V and 0 bases at J; junction bases unmatched: 6. Germline V lookup: CDR1 SEHNR, CDR2 FQNEAQ (reference sequence). Expressed TCRB transcripts were sequenced, since all the RNA that had been isolated was reverse transcribed. Method: immunoSEQ multiplex PCR; TCRdb's copy keeps in-frame clones and lacks some. Seen here are around 200,000 clones, about 13% observed once, and the top ten hold less than 0.7%. V gene TRBV7-9 combines with J gene TRBJ2-5; 7 nucleotides agree with TRBD1. This sequence originates from a woman aged 18-29 years in good health. Sequencing was done on a sample of central memory CD4+ T cells from blood. The CDR3 DNA follows: TGTGCCAGCCTTCGGGGACAGTACCAAGAGACCCAGTACTTC. Its translation: CASLRGQYQETQYF.